This is a list of T cell receptor beta chains from one sample in a study of T cell changes during pregnancy in multiple sclerosis. The assay was immunoSEQ multiplex PCR, and TCRdb's table has in-frame clones only and misses some. The top ten hold approximately 6.1% of the sample, which has 30,000 to 40,000 clones, around nine tenths seen once. Sample: CD8+ T cells from peripheral blood mononuclear cells, taken in the second trimester of pregnancy. The receptors shown here come from a female donor with multiple sclerosis, enrolled in a pregnancy study. CDR3s include the opening cysteine and the closing phenylalanine or tryptophan. Fields, in order: V gene, J gene, CDR3 protein.

TRBV28,TRBJ2-2,CASRYTGELFF
TRBV7-2,TRBJ2-7,CASSLVASGSYEQYF
TRBV7-2,TRBJ2-1,CASSLAIGLLYNEQFF
TRBV6-6,TRBJ2-1,CASGVGPYNEQFF
TRBV15,TRBJ2-2,CATSRGEQNTGELFF
TRBV27,TRBJ1-5,CASSLRGDSNQPQHF
TRBV4-3,TRBJ1-1,CASSQDSARSGGFTEAFF
TRBV7-9,TRBJ2-1,CASSSPGLAVPSYNEQFF
TRBV6-4,TRBJ2-2,CASSDGQGAGELFF
TRBV4-3,TRBJ2-4,CASSQDPGQGSNIQYF
TRBV27,TRBJ2-4,CASSRTGTEEGSGKNIQYF
TRBV15,TRBJ2-1,CATSRDTSAGGPIGQFF
TRBV5-1,TRBJ2-7,CASSSYSGMIYEQYF